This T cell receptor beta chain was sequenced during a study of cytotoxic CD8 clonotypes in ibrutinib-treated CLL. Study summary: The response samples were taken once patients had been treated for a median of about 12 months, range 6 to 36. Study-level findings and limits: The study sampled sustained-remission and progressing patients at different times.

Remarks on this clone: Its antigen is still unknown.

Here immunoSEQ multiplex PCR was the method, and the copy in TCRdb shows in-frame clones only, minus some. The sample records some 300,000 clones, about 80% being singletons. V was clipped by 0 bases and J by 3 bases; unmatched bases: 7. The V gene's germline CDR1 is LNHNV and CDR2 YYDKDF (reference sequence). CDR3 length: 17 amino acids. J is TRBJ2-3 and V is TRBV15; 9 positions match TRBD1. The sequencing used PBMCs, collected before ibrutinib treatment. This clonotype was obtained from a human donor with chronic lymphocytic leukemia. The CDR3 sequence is CATSRDSGQGMTDTQYF. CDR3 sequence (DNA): TGTGCCACCAGCAGAGATTCGGGACAGGGAATGACAGATACGCAGTATTTT. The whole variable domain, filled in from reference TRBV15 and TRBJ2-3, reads DAMVIQNPRYQVTQFGKPVTLSCSQTLNHNVMYWYQQKSSQAPKLLFHYYDKDFNNEADTPDNFQSRRPNTSFCFLDIRSPGLGDTAMYLCATSRDSGQGMTDTQYFGPGTRLTVL.